This T cell receptor beta chain originates from a study of OX40 agonist ivuxolimab in advanced cancers. Profiled with immunoSEQ multiplex PCR; TCRdb holds only in-frame clones, not every one. The data contain roughly 24,000 clones, roughly 79% of them singletons. V was clipped by 1 base and J by 5 bases; unmatched bases: 6. CDR3 length: 16 residues. CDR1 and CDR2 (germline): MNHEY, SVGAGI. This receptor was obtained from an adult with an advanced solid tumor such as melanoma, head and neck, liver or kidney cancer. The genes are TRBV6-5 and TRBJ2-5, with TRBD2 identical over 11 bases. The material was CD4+ or CD8+ T cells sorted from blood, obtained in a trial of the OX40 agonist ivuxolimab. DNA for the CDR3: TGTGCCAGCAGTTACTTCGGTAGCGGGGGGGGCGAGACCCAGTACTTC. Its translation: CASSYFGSGGGETQYF.